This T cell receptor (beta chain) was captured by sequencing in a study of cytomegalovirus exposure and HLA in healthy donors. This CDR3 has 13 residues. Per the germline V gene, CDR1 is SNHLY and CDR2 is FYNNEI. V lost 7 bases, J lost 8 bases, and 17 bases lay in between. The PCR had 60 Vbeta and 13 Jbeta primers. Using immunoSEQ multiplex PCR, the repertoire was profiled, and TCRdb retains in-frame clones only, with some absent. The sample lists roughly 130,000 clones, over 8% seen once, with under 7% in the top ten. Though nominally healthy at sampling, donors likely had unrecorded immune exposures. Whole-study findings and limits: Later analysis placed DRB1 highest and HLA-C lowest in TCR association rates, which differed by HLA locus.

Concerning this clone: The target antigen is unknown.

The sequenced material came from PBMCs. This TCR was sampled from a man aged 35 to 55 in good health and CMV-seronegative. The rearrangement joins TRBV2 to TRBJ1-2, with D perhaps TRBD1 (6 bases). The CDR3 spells CASKLQGLEGYTF. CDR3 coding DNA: TGTGCCAGCAAATTACAGGGATTGGAGGGCTACACCTTC.